This TCR beta chain comes out of a study of blood T cell repertoires in COVID-19. Study details: Collection of acute and convalescent COVID-19 samples took place in the United States, Italy and Spain. Nucleic acid was either cDNA or gDNA, and it came from T cells, B-cell-depleted T cells, or PBMCs.

This CDR3 is built from 12 residues. Germline values: CDR1 GTSNPN, CDR2 SVGIG (reference sequence). V lost 3 bases and J lost 9, with 9 bases in between. Original methodology: Estimation of nucleated cell counts relied on the amplification of reference gene primers. Measured with immunoSEQ multiplex PCR; TCRdb has only the in-frame clones, and not every one. V and J calls and clone size are given by that table; D and trimming were obtained from the DNA. Altogether about 370,000 clones are present, approximately 89% being singletons, with the ten largest covering about 10%. Seattle researchers signed up patients amid active infection and tracked them longitudinally.

What was sequenced was peripheral blood. V and J are TRBV30 and TRBJ1-6, with D possibly matching TRBD1 (5 bases). This TCR derives from a woman aged 25 to 39 with COVID-19, enrolled during active disease. The DNA of the CDR3 is TGTGCCTGGAGGCAGGGCCGTTCACCCCTCCACTTT. Translating it yields CAWRQGRSPLHF. The full variable domain, with the rest looked up from reference TRBV30 and TRBJ1-6, is SQTIHQWPATLVQPVGSPLSLECTVEGTSNPNLYWYRQAAGRGLQLLFYSVGIGQISSEVPQNLSASRPQDRQFILSSKKLLLSDSGFYLCAWRQGRSPLHFGNGTRLTVT.